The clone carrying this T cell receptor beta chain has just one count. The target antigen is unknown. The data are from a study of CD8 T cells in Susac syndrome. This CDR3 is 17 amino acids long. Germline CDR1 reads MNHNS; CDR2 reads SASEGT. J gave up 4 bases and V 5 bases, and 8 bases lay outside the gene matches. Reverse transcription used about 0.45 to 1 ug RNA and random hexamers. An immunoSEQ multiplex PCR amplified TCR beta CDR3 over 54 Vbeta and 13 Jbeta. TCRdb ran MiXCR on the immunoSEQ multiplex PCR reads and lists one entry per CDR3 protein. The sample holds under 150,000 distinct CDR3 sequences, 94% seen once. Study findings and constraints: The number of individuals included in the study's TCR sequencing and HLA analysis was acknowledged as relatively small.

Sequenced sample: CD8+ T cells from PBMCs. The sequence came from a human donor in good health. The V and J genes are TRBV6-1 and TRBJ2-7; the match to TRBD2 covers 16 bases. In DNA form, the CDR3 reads TGTGCCAGCAGTCATGGGACTAGCGGGAGGGGTCGGTACGAGCAGTACTTC. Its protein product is CASSHGTSGRGRYEQYF.